Ten or more counts support the clone carrying this T cell receptor beta chain. This record comes from a study of regulatory T cells in long-lasting Graves disease. In the study overall: Newly diagnosed Graves' patients had taken antithyroid drugs under 3 months.

Construction of the TCR beta libraries employed iRepertoire HTBI primers in conjunction with Arm-PCR of CDR3 regions. TCRdb reanalysed the multiplex PCR reads using MiXCR and keeps one entry per CDR3 protein. The sample holds around 400,000 distinct CDR3 sequences, around 16% seen once. The germline gives CDR1 DFQATT, CDR2 SNEGSKA (reference sequence). The ends were cut back, 3 bases at V and 7 bases at J, with 15 bases in the middle. The CDR3 extends over 13 amino acids. Time point indicated: newly diagnosed GD, antithyroid drugs for less than 3 months. From RNA extracted from PBMCs, the TCR library was made. An endocrinology unit in Xi'an, China, supplied the patients. This sample was also put to use in a study of T cells in Graves' hyperthyroidism and ophthalmopathy.

Source: peripheral blood mononuclear cells (PBMCs), taken at new diagnosis, from a patient treated with antithyroid drugs. The TCR comes from a woman aged 35 to 49 with Graves disease. This chain joins TRBV20-1 and TRBJ1-2, with TRBD1 as a possible D gene (5 bases). The CDR3 DNA reads as TGCAGTGCTAGCTTCCCAGGGCGGAGTGGCTACACCTTC. This translates into CSASFPGRSGYTF.